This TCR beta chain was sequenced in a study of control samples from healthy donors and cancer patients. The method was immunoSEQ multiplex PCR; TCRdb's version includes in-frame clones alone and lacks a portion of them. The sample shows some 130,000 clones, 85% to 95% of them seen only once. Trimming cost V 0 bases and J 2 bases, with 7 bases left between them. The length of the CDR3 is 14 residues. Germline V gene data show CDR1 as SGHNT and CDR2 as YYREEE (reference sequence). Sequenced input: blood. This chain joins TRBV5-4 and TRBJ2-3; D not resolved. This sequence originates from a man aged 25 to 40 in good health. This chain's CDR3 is CASSLDRDTDTQYF. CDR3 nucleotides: TGTGCCAGCAGCTTGGATAGGGACACAGATACGCAGTATTTT.